The clone carrying this T cell receptor beta chain appeared a few times. Time point here: patch test 2, 6 weeks after DPC sensitization. Described treatment: therapeutic diphenylcyclopropenone sensitization with weekly scalp DPC. Unfractionated whole blood yielded total RNA. This sample is drawn from a study of human T cells and chemical hapten exposure. TCRdb re-called the RACE reads through MiXCR, storing one row per CDR3 protein. This table holds approximately 100,000 distinct CDR3 sequences, roughly a tenth found once. The CDR3 has 15 residues. Germline CDR1 reads MNHEY; CDR2 reads SVGAGI. The junction had 8 bases not matched to a gene; V was cut back by 2 bases and J by 5 bases.

The chain is built from TRBV6-5 and TRBJ1-2, with 7 bases aligning to TRBD1. The specimen comprised whole blood, sampled in connection with sensitization to the hapten diphenylcyclopropenone (DPC). This sequence originates from a woman aged 40-49 years with alopecia areata. Some clones in this sample may be carry-over from other donors' samples. Here the CDR3 reads CASSYVLQGLYGYTF. CDR3 DNA: TGTGCCAGCAGTTACGTTTTACAGGGGCTTTATGGCTACACCTTC.